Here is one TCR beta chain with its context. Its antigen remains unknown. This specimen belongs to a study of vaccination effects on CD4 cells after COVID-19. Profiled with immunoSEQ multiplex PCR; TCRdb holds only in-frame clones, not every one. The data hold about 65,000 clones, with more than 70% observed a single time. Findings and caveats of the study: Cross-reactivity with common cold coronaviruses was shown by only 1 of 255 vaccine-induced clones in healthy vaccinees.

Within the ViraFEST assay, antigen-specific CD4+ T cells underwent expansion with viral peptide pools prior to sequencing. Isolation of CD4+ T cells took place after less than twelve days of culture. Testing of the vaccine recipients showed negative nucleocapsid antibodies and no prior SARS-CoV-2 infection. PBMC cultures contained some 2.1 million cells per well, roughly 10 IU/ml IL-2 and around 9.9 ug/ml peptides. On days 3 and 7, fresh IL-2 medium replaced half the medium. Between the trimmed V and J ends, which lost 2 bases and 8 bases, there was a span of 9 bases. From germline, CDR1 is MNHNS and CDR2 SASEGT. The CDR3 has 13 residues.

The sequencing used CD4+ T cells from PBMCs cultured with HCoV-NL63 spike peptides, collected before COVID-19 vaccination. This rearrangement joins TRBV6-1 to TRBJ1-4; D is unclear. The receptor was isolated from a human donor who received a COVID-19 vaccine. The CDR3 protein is CASSEIQVEKLFF. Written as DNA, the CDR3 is TGTGCCAGCAGTGAAATCCAGGTGGAAAAACTGTTTTTT.